The T cell receptor beta chain under discussion was sequenced for a study of blood T cell repertoires in COVID-19. The CDR3 length is 12 residues. V was pared by 5 bases and J by 9 bases, with 11 bases between. Germline V CDR1 and CDR2: SGHTA, FQGTGA. This clone was recorded only once. This table comes from immunoSEQ multiplex PCR, and its TCRdb copy is limited to in-frame clones, with some not included. This sample has fewer than 100,000 clones, with 75% to 85% found just once. This clonotype was obtained from a human donor in a cohort sampled during active COVID-19. The material sequenced was peripheral blood. The genes are TRBV7-3 and TRBJ2-1; a possible D gene is TRBD2 (5 bases). The DNA of the CDR3 is TGTGCCAGCAGCCCGAATCGGGGTGAGCAGTTCTTC. This sequence encodes CASSPNRGEQFF.